This T cell receptor beta chain is drawn from a study of cytomegalovirus exposure and HLA in healthy donors (dated by TCRdb to the late 2010s). For context, the study as a whole: In an earlier analysis of roughly 500 of the donors, around 290 Gb of sequence data and 120 million or so unique TCR beta sequences from some 170 million T cells were reported. About 330 gigabases of sequencing data and around 90 million unique TCR sequences made up an early release that covered approximately 650 HLA-typed donors. The genetic ancestry cluster associated with self-reported Caucasian donors included over 80% of the 398 genotyped donors. The study was designed to test whether signatures of past pathogen exposure could be identified by cataloging public T cell receptors. The study used immunosequencing to profile the T cell repertoires of 666 subjects and linked those repertoires to cytomegalovirus serostatus. Besides the first cohort of some 670 subjects, a separate validation cohort made up of about 120 different subjects was used. To predict cytomegalovirus infection status, the study combined high-throughput TCR immunosequencing, statistical association of individual TCRs with disease status, and machine learning. A later analysis re-analyzed previously published TCR beta repertoires from 500 to 700 donors and added high-resolution HLA genotyping to study TCR occurrence patterns. In the later analysis, no new phenotypic data were used to find candidate immune exposures; instead, reliance was placed on TCR beta sequences and their occurrence across donors. In an earlier analysis of over 550 of the donors, high-throughput TCR beta sequencing was used to judge whether each TCR beta V gene segment behaved as functional or pseudogenic. Alongside the repertoire data, information on donor age, sex, ethnicity and CMV serostatus was compiled. Genome-wide SNP genotypes for about 65% of the roughly 670 donors were used in a later genetic analysis, which treated that subset as a discovery cohort. All discovery cohort repertoires had been generated on a single sequencing platform. Both class I and class II loci were covered by HLA typing, at four-digit resolution. The number of donors typed differed by locus, with about 629-630 for A, B, C, DRB1 and DQB1, approximately 500 for DQA1, approximately 570 for DPA1, and around 430 for DPB1. Roughly five DR-DQ haplotypes were handled as single units for association and clustering because linkage in the cohort was strong. On average, over 200,000 unique TCR beta nucleotide sequences were sequenced per donor among several hundred genotyped donors of the cohort, with 15% to 20% of those sequences being non-productive. Study-wide findings and limitations: In this cohort, only TCR beta chains were sequenced, and detectable features were limited by the absence of alpha or paired-chain data. A further reported finding was that TCR beta sequences accurately predicted the HLA-A and HLA-B alleles for most subjects in the first cohort. Correlated functional status among segregating V segments might be attributable to linkage disequilibrium, but an unknown experimental factor could not be ruled out. Some IMGT-functional V segments, including TRBV6-2 and TRBV6-3, could not be told apart with the 87-base-pair reads, so those segments were excluded. The authors suggested that the approach could potentially be generalized to other disease states and immunological phenotypes. V-gene and J-gene trimming of TCR beta chains was associated with a missense DCLRE1C variant in a later genetic analysis, and the association was replicated in an independent cohort. According to a later analysis, parvovirus B19, influenza, CMV and Epstein-Barr virus appeared linked to several top co-occurrence clusters. The only immune exposure information available for the cohort was CMV serostatus. In the study, 150 to 200 TCR beta chains were listed as associated with cytomegalovirus. In a later analysis, around 17,000 TCR beta sequences were associated with specific HLA alleles at a false discovery rate of 0.05. In a later analysis, the rate of TCR association differed among HLA loci, with DRB1 alleles having the most associated TCRs and HLA-C alleles having the fewest. In vitro tests confirmed that a few of the cytomegalovirus-associated TCR beta chains recognize cytomegalovirus antigens. Most CMV-associated TCR beta chains appeared to be HLA-restricted in a later analysis, and the HLA associations seemed to be driven largely by CMV exposure. The earlier analysis of approximately 560 of the donors excluded 15 to 20 rarely observed V segments, including chromosome 9 orphons, because counts were too low. Compared with equally common non-associated chains, HLA-associated TCR beta chains in a later analysis were more clonally expanded and had lower generation probabilities. Strong co-occurrence of HLA alleles, especially DR and DQ, made assigning TCR associations to individual alleles difficult. While some public TCRs were present in many individuals, most TCR sequences turned up only very rarely across donors. In both the original and validation cohorts, the classifier was reported to diagnose cytomegalovirus status with high specificity and sensitivity. The presence/absence analyses assumed that sequencing depth was roughly uniform across donors, and that assumption may not be true. In an earlier analysis of some 640 of the donors, most TCR beta V segments were observed in productive rearrangements about 90% or about 30% of the time, broadly matching IMGT annotations. Because some donors lacked HLA typing at each locus, the association tests relied only on the typed subset. A group of highly shared sequence variants was considered likely to be a technical artifact of the sequencing pipeline. In a later genetic analysis, fewer N-insertions in productive TCRs were reported among donors in an Asian-associated ancestry cluster than the roughly 710-donor mean.

The library relied on the immunoSEQ multiplex PCR assay. For the multiplex PCR, a mixture combining 60 forward primers for TCR Vbeta segments and 13 reverse primers for TCR Jbeta segments was used. The CDR3 region of rearranged TCR beta genes was amplified from genomic DNA by a multiplex PCR assay. Amplified TCR beta libraries were sequenced as 87-base-pair reads on the Illumina HiSeq System. In the authors' own workflow: A later analysis counted about 82 million unique TCR beta chains across the 690 or so repertoires, and some 11 million of these chains were shared by at least two donors. A nearest-neighbor algorithm error-corrected the raw reads and collapsed the reads into unique sequences, merging closely related sequences to remove PCR and sequencing errors. Alignment of CDR3 sequences to IMGT reference sequences was used to assign V, D and J gene segments. For a sequence to be retained, a match of at least six nucleotides was required to both a V gene segment and a J gene segment. A rearrangement counted as productive if the CDR3 had no stop codons and remained in frame with V and J, and every other rearrangement counted as non-productive. CDR3 was defined by IMGT convention, running from the second conserved V-encoded cysteine to the conserved J-encoded phenylalanine. Sequences without an unambiguous match to a single V gene segment were excluded from the earlier analysis of over 500 of the donors. An earlier analysis of around 600 of the donors classified V segments as functional when productive rearrangements were above 56.7% and as segregating when the standard deviation between donors was above 5%. A statistical classification framework was built for diagnosing cytomegalovirus status from the catalog of TCR beta chain sequences. A later analysis assigned V and J genes by comparing TCR nucleotide sequences with IMGT/GENE-DB human TR gene sequences. In a later analysis, CDR3 sequences and most-parsimonious VDJ recombination scenarios were assigned using the TCRdist pipeline. In a later analysis, every TCR beta chain was defined by the combination of its CDR3 amino acid sequence and its V-gene family, and reads without a unique V-gene family were dropped. To address suspected cross-contamination and a sequencing artifact, a later analysis removed a few hundred highly shared, low-generation-probability nucleotide sequences. In a later analysis, a clonal expansion index for each public chain was calculated from normalized within-repertoire ranks of inferred template counts. A later analysis computed generation probabilities with a VDJ recombination model fitted to out-of-frame rearrangements, and checked the results against IGoR. A later analysis scored TCR-TCR, TCR-HLA and TCR-CMV co-occurrence with hypergeometric tests, applying a repertoire-size bias correction to TCR pairs. A later analysis estimated false discovery rates by permuting HLA or CMV assignments 20 times. In a later analysis, co-occurring TCRs were grouped using DBSCAN, and TCRdist sequence similarity was added for clustering within HLA-allele-positive subsets. Co-occurrence clustering excluded repertoires with fewer than 30,000 or more than 120,000 public chains, plus five with anomalous nucleotide sharing. Entries here come from immuneACCESS through TCRdb and include only in-frame sequences with V and J called. Some clones fail to appear in such tables; in the studies checked, an unresolved V gene covers under half of the shortfall, and the cause of the remainder is unknown. V and J calls and clone size are given by that table; D and trimming were obtained from the DNA. Here the sample has more than 85,000 clones; 79% occur a single time. The ten top clones hold 3% to 4% of the sample.

As regards this clone: This receptor's antigen is unknown. No clone much larger than this one lies a single base away; base qualities are absent.

The cohort consisted of more than 650 healthy bone marrow donors. At the time of sampling, every cohort member was nominally healthy, though immune exposures that went unrecorded were likely present. The donor was CMV seropositive and was included in the group of 250 to 350 seropositive cohort members. Every donor gave a peripheral blood sample, and the peripheral blood mononuclear cells from that sample were used for TCR beta sequencing. Genomic DNA was extracted from the blood cell samples with the Qiagen DNeasy Blood Extraction Kit. Relative to germline, V is missing 5 bases and J is missing 1 base, with 3 bases of the junction outside any gene match. The CDR3 holds 15 amino acids from the cysteine to the phenylalanine. Only CDR3 DNA remains: 45 bases, in frame from the first base. Reading the germline V gene gives CDR1 SGDLS and CDR2 YYNGEE.

Sequenced: PBMCs. The receptor chain draws on TRBV9 and TRBJ1-3, and 10 bases in between align with TRBD1. This receptor was identified in a male donor in good health and CMV-seropositive. The DNA sequence reads TGTGCCAGCAGTGGGACAGGGGATTCTGGAAACACCATATATTTT. This sequence encodes CASSGTGDSGNTIYF.